This T cell receptor (beta chain) comes out of a study of CD8 T cells in Susac syndrome. RNA in amounts of roughly 0.5 to 1 ug was reverse transcribed with random hexamers. One entry per CDR3 protein, called by TCRdb with MiXCR from the immunoSEQ multiplex PCR reads. The sample records fewer than 140,000 distinct CDR3 sequences, roughly 94% being singletons. The source material was CD8+ T cells from PBMCs. This TCR derives from a human donor with Susac syndrome.

CDR3 sequence (DNA): TGTGCCAGCAGCTCGTCTGATAGGGGGCCCTACGAGCAGTACTTC. This gives the protein CASSSSDRGPYEQYF. V and J are TRBV7-6 and TRBJ2-7; 7 bases are a match to TRBD1. The V gene's germline CDR1 is SGHVS and CDR2 FNYEAQ. Losses at the gene ends were 4 bases for V and 2 bases for J; bases not matched to a gene: 8. The CDR3 is made up of 15 amino acids.